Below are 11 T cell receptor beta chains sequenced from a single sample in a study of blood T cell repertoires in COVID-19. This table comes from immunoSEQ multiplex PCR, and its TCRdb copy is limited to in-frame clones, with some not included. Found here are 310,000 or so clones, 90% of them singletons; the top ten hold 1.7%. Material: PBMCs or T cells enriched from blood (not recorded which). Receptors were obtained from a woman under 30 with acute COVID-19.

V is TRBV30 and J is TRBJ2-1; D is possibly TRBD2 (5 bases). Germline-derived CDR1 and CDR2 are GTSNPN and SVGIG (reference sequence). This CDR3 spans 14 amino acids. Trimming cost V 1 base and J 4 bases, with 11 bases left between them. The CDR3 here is CAWSGRTGYNEQFF. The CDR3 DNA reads TGTGCCTGGAGTGGCCGGACTGGATACAATGAGCAGTTCTTC.

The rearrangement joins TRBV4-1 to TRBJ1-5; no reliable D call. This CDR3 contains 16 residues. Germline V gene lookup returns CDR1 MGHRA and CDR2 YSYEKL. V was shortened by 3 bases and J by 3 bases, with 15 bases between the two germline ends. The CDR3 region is CASSQRLTNPNQPQHF. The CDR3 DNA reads TGCGCCAGCAGCCAGAGGCTCACAAACCCCAATCAGCCCCAGCATTTT.

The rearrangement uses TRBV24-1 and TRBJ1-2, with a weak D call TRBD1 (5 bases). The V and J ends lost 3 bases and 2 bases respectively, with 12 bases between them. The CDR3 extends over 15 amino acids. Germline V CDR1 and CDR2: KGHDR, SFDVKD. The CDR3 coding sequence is TGTGCCACCAGTGATAGGCCAGGGCCAAACTATGGCTACACCTTC. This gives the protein CATSDRPGPNYGYTF.

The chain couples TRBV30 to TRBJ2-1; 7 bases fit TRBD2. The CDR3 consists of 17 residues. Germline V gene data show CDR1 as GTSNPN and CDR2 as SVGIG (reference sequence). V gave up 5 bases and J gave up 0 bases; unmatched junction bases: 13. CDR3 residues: CAWEEGRLASSYNEQFF. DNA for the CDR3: TGTGCCTGGGAAGAGGGACGACTAGCCAGCTCCTACAATGAGCAGTTCTTC.

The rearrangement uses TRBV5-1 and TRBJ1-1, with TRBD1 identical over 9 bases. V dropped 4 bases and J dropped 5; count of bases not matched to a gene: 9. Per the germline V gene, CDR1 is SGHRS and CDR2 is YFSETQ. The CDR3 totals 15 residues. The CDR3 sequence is CASSGKQGAETEAFF. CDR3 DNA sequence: TGCGCCAGCAGCGGAAAACAGGGGGCCGAGACTGAAGCTTTCTTT.

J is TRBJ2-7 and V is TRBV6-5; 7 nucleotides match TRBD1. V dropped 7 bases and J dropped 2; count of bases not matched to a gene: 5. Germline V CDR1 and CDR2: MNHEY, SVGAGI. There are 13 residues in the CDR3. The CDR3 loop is CASKKTGAYEQYF. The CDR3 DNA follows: TGTGCCAGCAAGAAAACAGGGGCCTACGAGCAGTACTTC.

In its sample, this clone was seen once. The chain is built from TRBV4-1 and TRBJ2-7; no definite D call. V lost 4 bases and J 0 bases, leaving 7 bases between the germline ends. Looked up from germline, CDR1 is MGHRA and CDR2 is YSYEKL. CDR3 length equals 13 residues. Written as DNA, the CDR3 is TGCGCCAGCAGCCCCCCGTACTCCTACGAGCAGTACTTC. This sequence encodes CASSPPYSYEQYF.

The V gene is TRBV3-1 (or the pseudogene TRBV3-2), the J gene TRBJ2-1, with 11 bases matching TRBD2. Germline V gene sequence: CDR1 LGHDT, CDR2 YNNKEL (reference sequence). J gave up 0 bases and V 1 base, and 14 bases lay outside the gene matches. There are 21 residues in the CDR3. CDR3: CASSQVSPLAGVPSSYNEQFF. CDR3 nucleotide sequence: TGTGCCAGCAGCCAAGTCTCGCCACTAGCGGGAGTCCCGAGCTCCTACAATGAGCAGTTCTTC.

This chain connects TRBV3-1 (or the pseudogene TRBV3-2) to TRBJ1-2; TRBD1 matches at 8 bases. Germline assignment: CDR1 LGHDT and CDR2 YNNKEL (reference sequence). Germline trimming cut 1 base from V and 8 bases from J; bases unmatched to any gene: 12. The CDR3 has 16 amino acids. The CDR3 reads CASSQGRGRGPGGYTF. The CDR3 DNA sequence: TGTGCCAGCAGCCAAGGGAGGGGCAGGGGGCCAGGGGGCTACACCTTC.

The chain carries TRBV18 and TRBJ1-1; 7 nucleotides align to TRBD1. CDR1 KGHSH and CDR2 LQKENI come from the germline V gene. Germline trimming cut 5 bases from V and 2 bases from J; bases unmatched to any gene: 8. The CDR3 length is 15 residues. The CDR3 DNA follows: TGTGCCAGCTCAATGCCCGGACAGGCTAACACTGAAGCTTTCTTT. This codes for CASSMPGQANTEAFF. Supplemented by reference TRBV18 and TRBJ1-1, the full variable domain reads NAGVMQNPRHLVRRRGQEARLRCSPMKGHSHVYWYRQLPEEGLKFMVYLQKENIIDESGMPKERFSAEFPKEGPSILRIQQVVRGDSAAYFCASSMPGQANTEAFFGQGTRLTVV.

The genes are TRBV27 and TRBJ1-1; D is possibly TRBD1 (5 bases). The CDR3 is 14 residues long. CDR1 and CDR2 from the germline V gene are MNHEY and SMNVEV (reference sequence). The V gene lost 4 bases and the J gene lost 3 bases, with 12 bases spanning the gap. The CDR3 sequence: CASSSDRHYTEAFF. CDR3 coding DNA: TGTGCCAGCAGTTCCGACAGACACTACACTGAAGCTTTCTTT.